The present TCR beta chain was sequenced within a study of shared clonotypes between healthy human individuals. Study-wide findings and caveats: Despite large depth, sorted-subset datasets appeared incompletely sequenced.

Turning to this clone: Antigen unknown.

The assay was immunoSEQ multiplex PCR, and TCRdb's table has in-frame clones only and misses some. The repertoire consists of over a million clones, with more than 95% occurring once and the leading ten covering 1.2%. The CDR3 runs 15 residues. V usage is TRBV21-1 and J usage is TRBJ2-2; TRBD1 is the table's D call and was not checked against the DNA. TRBV21-1 is a pseudogene locus. Sequences were obtained from naive CD4+ T cells sorted from blood. Subset specified: CD45RA+ positively selected. The source of this sequence is a man aged 25-40 years in good health. This CDR3 reads CASSKDRENTGELFF. CDR3 nucleotides: TGTGCCAGCAGCAAAGACAGAGAGAACACCGGGGAGCTGTTTTTT.